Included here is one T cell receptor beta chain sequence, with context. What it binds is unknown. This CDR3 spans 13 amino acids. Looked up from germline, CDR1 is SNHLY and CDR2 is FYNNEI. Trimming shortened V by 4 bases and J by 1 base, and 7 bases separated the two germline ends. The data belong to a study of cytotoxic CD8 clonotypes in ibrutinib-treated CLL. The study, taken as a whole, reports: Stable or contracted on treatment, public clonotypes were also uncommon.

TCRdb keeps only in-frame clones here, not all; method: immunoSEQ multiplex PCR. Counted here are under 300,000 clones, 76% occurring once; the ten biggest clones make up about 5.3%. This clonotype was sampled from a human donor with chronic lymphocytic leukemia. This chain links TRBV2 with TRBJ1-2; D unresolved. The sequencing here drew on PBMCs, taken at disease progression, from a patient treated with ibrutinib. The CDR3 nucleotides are TGTGCCAGCAGTGTCGGGTTTAACTATGGCTACACCTTC. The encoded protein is CASSVGFNYGYTF.